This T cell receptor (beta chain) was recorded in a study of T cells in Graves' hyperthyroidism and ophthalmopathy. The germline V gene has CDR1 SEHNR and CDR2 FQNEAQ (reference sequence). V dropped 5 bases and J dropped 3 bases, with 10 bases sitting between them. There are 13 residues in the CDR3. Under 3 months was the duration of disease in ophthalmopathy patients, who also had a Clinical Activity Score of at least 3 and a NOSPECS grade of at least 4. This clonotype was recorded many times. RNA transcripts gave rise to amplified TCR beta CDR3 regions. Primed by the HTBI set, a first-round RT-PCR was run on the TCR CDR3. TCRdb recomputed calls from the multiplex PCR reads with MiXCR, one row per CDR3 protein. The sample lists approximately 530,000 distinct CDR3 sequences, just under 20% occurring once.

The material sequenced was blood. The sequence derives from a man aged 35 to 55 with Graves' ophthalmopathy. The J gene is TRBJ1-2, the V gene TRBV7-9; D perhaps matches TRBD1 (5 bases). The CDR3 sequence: CASSATGYYGYTF. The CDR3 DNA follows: TGTGCCAGCAGCGCAACAGGTTACTATGGCTACACCTTC.